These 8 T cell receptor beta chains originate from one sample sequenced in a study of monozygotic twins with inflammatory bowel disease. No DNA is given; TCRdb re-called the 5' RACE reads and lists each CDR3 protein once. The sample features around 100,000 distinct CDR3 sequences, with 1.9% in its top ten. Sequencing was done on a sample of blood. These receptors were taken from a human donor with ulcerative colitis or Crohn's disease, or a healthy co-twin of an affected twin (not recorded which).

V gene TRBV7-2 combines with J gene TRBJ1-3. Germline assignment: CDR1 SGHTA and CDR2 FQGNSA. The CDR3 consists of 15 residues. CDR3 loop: CASRTDRFSGNTIYF.

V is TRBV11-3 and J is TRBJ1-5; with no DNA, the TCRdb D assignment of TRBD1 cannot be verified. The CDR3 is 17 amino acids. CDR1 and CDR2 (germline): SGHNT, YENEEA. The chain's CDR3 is CASSLVFFDRGNQPQHF.

CDR3: CASTVGAPGELFF. The genes are TRBV7-7 and TRBJ2-2; TCRdb gives TRBD2 as the D gene, but with no DNA this cannot be confirmed. The CDR3 length is 13 residues. CDR1 is SSHAT, CDR2 FNYEAQ, per germline (reference sequence).

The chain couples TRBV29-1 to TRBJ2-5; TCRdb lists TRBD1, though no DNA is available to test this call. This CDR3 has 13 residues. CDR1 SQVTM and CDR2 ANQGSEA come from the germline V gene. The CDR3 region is CSVRGVLQETQYF.

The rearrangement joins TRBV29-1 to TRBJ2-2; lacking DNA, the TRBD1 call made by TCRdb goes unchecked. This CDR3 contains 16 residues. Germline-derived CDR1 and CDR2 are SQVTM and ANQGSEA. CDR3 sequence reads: CSVEEGGRKRTGELFF.

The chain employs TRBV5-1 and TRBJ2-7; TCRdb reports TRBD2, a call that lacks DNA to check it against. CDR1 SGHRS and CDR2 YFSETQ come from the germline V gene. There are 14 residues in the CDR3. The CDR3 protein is CASSQLAGGAEQYF.

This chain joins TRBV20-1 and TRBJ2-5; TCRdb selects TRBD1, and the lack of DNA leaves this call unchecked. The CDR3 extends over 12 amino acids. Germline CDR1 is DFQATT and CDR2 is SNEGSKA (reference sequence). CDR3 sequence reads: CSAGTDRETQYF.

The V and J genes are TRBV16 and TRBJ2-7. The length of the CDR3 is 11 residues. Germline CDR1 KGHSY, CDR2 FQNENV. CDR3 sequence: CASGNSYEQYF.